The TCR beta chain described here comes from a study of tumor and adjacent non-tumor tissue in lung cancer listed by TCRdb under 2018. Some background on the complete study: Of the cohort, around eleven patients had adenocarcinoma, 2 had squamous cell carcinoma and 1 had small cell lung cancer. The study compared bulk TCRbeta repertoires from lung tumor tissue and matched distant non-tumor lung tissue of approximately 15 lung cancer patients. Sequencing produced around 130,000,000 productive TCRbeta reads in total, an average of around 4.2 million reads per sample. Among the roughly 15 patients, ages ranged from roughly 31 to 76 years, around 10 were men and 5 were women, and disease was TNM stage I to III. Under 35 paired specimens, one tumor and one normal lung sample per patient, were profiled by TCRbeta CDR3 sequencing. The paper as a whole reports these results and caveats: Neither the sequencing platform nor unique molecular identifiers are named or mentioned anywhere in the methods. Younger patients had significantly higher TCR diversity, and higher tumor TCR diversity was associated with shorter overall and disease-free survival. Only about 15 patients were in the cohort, and the authors stated that larger samples and more detailed clinical data are needed. Significantly higher TCR diversity (inverse Simpson) was observed in tumor tissue than in normal lung tissue (approximately 400 vs 170, P = 0.0075, Mann-Whitney U test). A significantly larger cumulative share of the repertoire was made up by the top 100 clones in normal lung than in tumor tissue. Because peripheral blood was not sequenced, blood TCRbeta repertoires in the lung cancer patients of the study were not examined.

Turning to this clonotype: The antigen it recognizes is unknown. The input lacks base qualities; no much larger clone sits a single base away.

The library was generated by multiplex PCR. TCRdb records Illumina HiSeq 2500 as the sequencer. TCRbeta libraries were constructed through three rounds of nested PCR with primers (Table S4) according to protocols modified from ARM-PCR. Before sequencing, PCR products of 200-500 bp were excised from the gel and purified with the QIAquick gel extraction kit. Turning to the authors' computational methods: Trimmomatic was used to clean the reads, FLASH merged the cleaned reads into complete CDR3 sequences, and MiTCR assigned the sequences to V(D)J germline segments. VDJtools was used to compute clonal diversity as the inverse Simpson's index. In-frame sequences without a premature stop codon were defined as productive reads. Through fastp at Q25 and MiXCR, TCRdb rebuilt clones from the public reads, retaining in-frame beta chains. Rows are unified per CDR3 protein, each entry keeping the most common DNA and genes. TCRdb, rather than the study authors, made the V and J calls. Recorded for this sample are some 200,000 distinct CDR3 sequences; 60% to 85% of them occurred a single time. Of the sample, 20% to 25% falls within the top ten clones.

Bulk unsorted tissue served as the source for RNA extraction, and RNA quality was assessed using a NanoDrop ND-1000 and an Agilent 2100. Donors were newly diagnosed lung cancer patients admitted for thoracic surgery in China between August and November 2014, without prior chemotherapy. Anyone who had undergone radiotherapy or chemotherapy before, or who had another cancer at the same time, was left out of the study. Pieces of surgical tissue measuring roughly 1-2.1 cm3 were kept in RNAlater solution and held at -80 degrees C until needed. V is cut by 2 bases and J by 9 bases, and the space between the germline ends is 13 bases. From cysteine to phenylalanine, the CDR3 is 13 amino acids long. Only CDR3 DNA is held: 39 bases, read in frame from base 1. The germline V gene encodes CDR1 SGHAT and CDR2 FQNNGV.

Sequencing was performed on lung tumor tissue. The chain uses TRBV11-2 and TRBJ2-5, with an unclear D gene assignment. The receptor was derived from a man in his sixties with non-small cell lung cancer. The DNA is TGTGCCAGCAGCTTAAGCCAGAAAGATGCCCAGTACTTC. Translated, this is CASSLSQKDAQYF.